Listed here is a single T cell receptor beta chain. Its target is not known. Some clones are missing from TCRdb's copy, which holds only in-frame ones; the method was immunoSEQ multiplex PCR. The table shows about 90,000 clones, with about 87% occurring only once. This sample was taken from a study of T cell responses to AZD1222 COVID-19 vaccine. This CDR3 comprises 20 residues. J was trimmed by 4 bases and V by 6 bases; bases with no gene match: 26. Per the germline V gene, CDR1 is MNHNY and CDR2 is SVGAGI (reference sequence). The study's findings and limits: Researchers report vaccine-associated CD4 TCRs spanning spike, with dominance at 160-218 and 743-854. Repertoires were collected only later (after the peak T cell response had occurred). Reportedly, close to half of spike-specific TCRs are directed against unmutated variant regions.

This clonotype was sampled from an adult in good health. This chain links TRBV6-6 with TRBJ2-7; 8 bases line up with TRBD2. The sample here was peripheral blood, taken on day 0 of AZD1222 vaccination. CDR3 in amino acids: CASSGAPGASGPGEFYEQYF. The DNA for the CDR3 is TGTGCCAGCAGCGGAGCACCGGGGGCTAGCGGGCCCGGTGAATTTTACGAGCAGTACTTC.